This T cell receptor beta chain was identified in a study of cytomegalovirus exposure and HLA in healthy donors. Researchers ran the PCR with 60 Vbeta and 13 Jbeta primers. The data were produced by immunoSEQ multiplex PCR, yet TCRdb's version contains in-frame clones alone and is incomplete. This sample has around 98,000 clones, with more than 60% found just once. The ends lost 8 bases at V and 4 bases at J; junction bases unmatched: 3. This CDR3 spans 14 amino acids. Germline CDR1 WSHSY, CDR2 SAAADI. The chain combines TRBV10-2 with TRBJ2-3; TRBD2 aligns across 13 bases. This clonotype was obtained from a man between 50 and 59 years old in good health and CMV-seronegative. The sample comprised PBMCs. CDR3 nucleotides: TGCGCCAGCGGGACTAGCGGGATGTCAGATACGCAGTATTTT. It encodes CASGTSGMSDTQYF.